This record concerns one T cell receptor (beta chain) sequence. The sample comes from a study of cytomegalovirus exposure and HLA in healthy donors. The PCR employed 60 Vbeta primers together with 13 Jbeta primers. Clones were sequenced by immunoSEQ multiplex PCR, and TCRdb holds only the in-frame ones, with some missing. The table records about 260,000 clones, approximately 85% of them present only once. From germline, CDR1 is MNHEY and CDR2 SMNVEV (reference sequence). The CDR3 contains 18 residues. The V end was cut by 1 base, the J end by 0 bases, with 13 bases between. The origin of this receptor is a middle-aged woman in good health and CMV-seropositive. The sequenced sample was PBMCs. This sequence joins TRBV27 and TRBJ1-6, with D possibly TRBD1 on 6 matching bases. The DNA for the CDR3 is TGTGCCAGCAGTTTATTCGGGGGGCGCTCCTCCTATAATTCACCCCTCCACTTT. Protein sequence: CASSLFGGRSSYNSPLHF.